This TCR beta chain derives from a study of blood T cell repertoires in COVID-19. Study summary: The United States, Italy and Spain supplied acute and convalescent COVID-19 samples. Sources were T cells, B-cell-depleted T cells, or PBMCs; the material itself was cDNA or gDNA.

Germline V gene data show CDR1 as MDHEN and CDR2 as SYDVKM. This CDR3 region has 14 residues. V lost 4 bases and J 0 bases, leaving 7 bases between the germline ends. In the study's own analysis: Estimation of nucleated cell counts was performed using reference gene primer amplification. Sequencing used immunoSEQ multiplex PCR; TCRdb keeps in-frame clones, though not all of them. V and J calls and clone size are given by that table; D and trimming were obtained from the DNA. The sample holds about 89,000 clones, around 85% seen once. The sequence was obtained from a woman older than 75 with acute or convalescent COVID-19. The sequenced sample consisted of peripheral blood. V gene TRBV28 combines with J gene TRBJ2-4, with D tentatively TRBD1 (5 bases). The CDR3 here is CASSSQVAKNIQYF. For the CDR3, the DNA is TGTGCCAGCAGTTCACAGGTAGCCAAAAACATTCAGTACTTC.